This T cell receptor beta chain was observed in a study of liver allograft versus peripheral blood T cells. Background on the study: What was compared were the T cell receptor repertoires in transplanted livers and those in the peripheral blood of recipients.

TCRdb recomputed calls from the reads with MiXCR, one row per CDR3 protein. The data contain some 520 distinct CDR3 sequences, 9.4% of them singletons. This clonotype ranks as large (0.1 to 1%). Its antigen is not identified. J was trimmed by 4 bases and V by 7 bases; bases with no gene match: 6. The CDR3 has 14 amino acids. Germline CDR1 is MDHEN and CDR2 is SYDVKM. Study findings and constraints: A difference was reportedly observed between T cell receptor repertoires inside liver allografts and those in peripheral blood.

The chain is built from TRBV28 and TRBJ1-4; the match to TRBD1 covers 7 bases. The source of this sequence is a human patient who had a liver transplant. The graft donor may have contributed some T cells. The CDR3 sequence is CASIPGQFNEKLFF. CDR3 nucleotides: TGTGCCAGCATTCCGGGACAGTTTAATGAAAAACTGTTTTTT.